Listed here are 5 T cell receptor beta chains from one sample, sequenced in a study of cytomegalovirus exposure and HLA in healthy donors. 60 Vbeta and 13 Jbeta primers were used in PCR. Using immunoSEQ multiplex PCR, the repertoire was profiled, and TCRdb retains in-frame clones only, with some absent. The sample consists of about 160,000 clones, roughly 85% of them appearing once. Input material: PBMCs. These receptors all come from a man between 18 and 29 years old in good health and CMV-seropositive.

CDR3: CASSFVALTPSYAGSGNTIYF. DNA for the CDR3: TGTGCCAGCAGCTTTGTTGCTCTGACACCCTCCTATGCGGGGTCTGGAAACACCATATATTTT. The chain carries TRBV7-8 and TRBJ1-3; D remains ambiguous. CDR1 and CDR2 from the germline V gene are SGHVS and FQNEAQ. This CDR3 is built from 21 residues. Trimming took off 3 bases at V and 1 base at J, with 28 bases between the two ends.

This rearrangement joins TRBV11-2 to TRBJ2-5, with 7 bases aligning to TRBD2. The trim removed 1 base at V and 4 bases at J, leaving 9 bases unmatched. This CDR3 has 16 residues. Germline V gives CDR1 SGHAT, CDR2 FQNNGV. The CDR3 sequence is CASSLGPAGKSETQYF. CDR3 nucleotide sequence: TGTGCCAGCAGCTTAGGCCCAGCGGGGAAGTCAGAGACCCAGTACTTC. The full variable domain, completed using reference TRBV11-2 and TRBJ2-5, is EAGVAQSPRYKIIEKRQSVAFWCNPISGHATLYWYQQILGQGPKLLIQFQNNGVVDDSQLPKDRFSAERLKGVDSTLKIQPAKLEDSAVYLCASSLGPAGKSETQYFGPGTRLLVL.

Remarks on this clone: A read error may account for a junction end that differs from germline. The V and J genes are TRBV7-9 and TRBJ2-1; 9 bases agree with TRBD2. Germline V CDR1 and CDR2: SEHNR, FQNEAQ (reference sequence). This CDR3 is built from 16 residues. This CDR3 is CSSSLEGGGALNEQFF. In nucleotides, the CDR3 is TGTTCCAGCAGCTTGGAAGGCGGGGGGGCCCTAAATGAGCAGTTCTTC. Together with reference TRBV7-9 and TRBJ2-1, the CDR3 gives the full variable domain: DTGVSQNPRHKITKRGQNVTFRCDPISEHNRLYWYRQTLGQGPEFLTYFQNEAQLEKSRLLSDRFSAERPKGSFSTLEIQRTEQGDSAMYLCSSSLEGGGALNEQFFGPGTRLTVL.

This rearrangement joins TRBV29-1 to TRBJ2-2; perhaps TRBD2 as D (5 bases). V was clipped by 4 bases and J by 2 bases, with 8 bases between them. This CDR3 spans 13 amino acids. CDR1 SQVTM and CDR2 ANQGSEA come from the germline V gene. CDR3 sequence reads: CSVVLANTGELFF. CDR3 DNA sequence: TGCAGCGTTGTCCTAGCCAACACCGGGGAGCTGTTTTTT.

The J gene is TRBJ1-5, the V gene TRBV11-1; D may be TRBD1 (6 bases). The CDR3 is made up of 13 amino acids. Trimming stripped 2 bases from V and 7 bases from J, with 9 bases between. From germline, CDR1 is SGHAT and CDR2 FQDESV (reference sequence). DNA of the CDR3: TGTGCCAGCAGCTTACAGGGGAACCAGCCCCAGCATTTT. Translated: CASSLQGNQPQHF. The whole variable domain, filled in from reference TRBV11-1 and TRBJ1-5, reads EAEVAQSPRYKITEKSQAVAFWCDPISGHATLYWYRQILGQGPELLVQFQDESVVDDSQLPKDRFSAERLKGVDSTLKIQPAELGDSAMYLCASSLQGNQPQHFGDGTRLSIL.